These 21 T cell receptor beta chains were sequenced from one sample in a study of blood T cell repertoires in COVID-19. The protocol was immunoSEQ multiplex PCR, while the TCRdb copy is restricted to in-frame clones and leaves out a portion. In the table there are 40,000 to 45,000 clones, under 90% of which are singletons. Source material: peripheral blood. All receptors come from a man in his fifties or sixties with active COVID-19.

This sequence joins TRBV7-3 and TRBJ1-4; 7 bases are shared with TRBD1. J gave up 6 bases and V 6 bases, and 10 bases lay outside the gene matches. The CDR3 loop spans 15 amino acids. CDR1 is SGHTA and CDR2 is FQGTGA in the germline V gene. DNA for the CDR3: TGTGCCAGCAGTCTCTCAGGGGGGACGGATGAAAAACTGTTTTTT. Encoded protein: CASSLSGGTDEKLFF.

The chain combines TRBV7-9 with TRBJ2-1, with 16 nucleotides matching TRBD2. The V and J ends lost 5 bases and 7 bases, in that order; junction bases with no gene match: 2. The CDR3 extends over 15 amino acids. The germline gives CDR1 SEHNR, CDR2 FQNEAQ (reference sequence). The CDR3 region is CASSQGLAGGNEQFF. The DNA for the CDR3 is TGTGCCAGCAGCCAGGGACTAGCGGGAGGGAATGAGCAGTTCTTC.

V is TRBV5-4 and J is TRBJ2-6; TRBD2 matches at 11 bases. The germline V gene has CDR1 SGHNT and CDR2 YYREEE (reference sequence). This CDR3 is 19 amino acids long. V was pared by 5 bases and J by 2 bases, with 12 bases of the junction left unmatched. The CDR3 sequence: CASSPDLIAGGPGANVLTF. The CDR3 DNA reads as TGTGCCAGCAGTCCGGATCTAATAGCGGGAGGGCCTGGGGCCAACGTCCTGACTTTC.

The gene calls are TRBV5-6 and TRBJ1-3; TRBD1 agrees at 9 bases. The CDR3 is 16 residues long. V dropped 0 bases and J dropped 4; count of bases not matched to a gene: 5. Germline CDR1 and CDR2: SGHDT and YYEEEE. The CDR3 sequence: CASSLVGTGYGNTIYF. The CDR3 nucleotides read TGTGCCAGCAGCTTGGTCGGGACAGGGTACGGAAACACCATATATTTT.

The rearrangement links TRBV27 to TRBJ1-1; 7 positions agree with TRBD1. Germline CDR1 MNHEY, CDR2 SMNVEV (reference sequence). This CDR3 region has 15 residues. V was clipped by 5 bases and J by 9 bases; unmatched bases: 15. The CDR3: CASSKGQVGEGKAFF. As DNA, the CDR3 is TGTGCCAGCAGTAAAGGACAGGTCGGAGAGGGTAAAGCTTTCTTT.

The rearrangement uses TRBV6-6 and TRBJ2-1, with D perhaps TRBD2 (5 bases). Between the trimmed V and J ends, which lost 6 bases and 6 bases, there was a span of 12 bases. The CDR3 totals 13 residues. Looked up from germline, CDR1 is MNHNY and CDR2 is SVGAGI (reference sequence). CDR3 sequence: CASRREGGNEQFF. DNA of the CDR3: TGTGCCAGCAGACGAGAGGGCGGCAATGAGCAGTTCTTC.

The chain employs TRBV28 and TRBJ2-3; D is ambiguous. Germline CDR1 is MDHEN and CDR2 is SYDVKM. The CDR3 is 11 amino acids. Between the trimmed V and J ends, which lost 8 bases and 2 bases, there was a span of 5 bases. DNA of the CDR3: TGTGCCAGCTGTAACACAGATACGCAGTATTTT. It yields the protein CASCNTDTQYF.

The chain uses TRBV29-1 and TRBJ2-1, with TRBD2 matching over 9 bases. This CDR3 is 15 amino acids long. V shed 0 bases and J 8 bases; nucleotides not matched to a gene: 8. From germline, CDR1 is SQVTM and CDR2 ANQGSEA. The CDR3: CSVEDRDSGRYEQFF. The CDR3 DNA follows: TGCAGCGTTGAAGATCGAGATAGCGGGAGATATGAGCAGTTCTTC.

The rearrangement links TRBV28 to TRBJ2-1; D is perhaps TRBD2 (6 bases). V gave up 6 bases and J gave up 8 bases, with 20 bases separating them. Germline V gives CDR1 MDHEN, CDR2 SYDVKM. This CDR3 spans 15 amino acids. This chain's CDR3 is CASRPGLPSSDEQFF. The CDR3 region has the DNA TGTGCCAGCAGGCCGGGACTCCCCAGTTCGGATGAGCAGTTCTTC.

The chain combines TRBV27 with TRBJ1-5, with no clear D. Germline V gives CDR1 MNHEY, CDR2 SMNVEV (reference sequence). CDR3 length: 13 amino acids. V was clipped by 3 bases and J by 4 bases, with 7 bases between them. Here the CDR3 reads CASSFYSNQPQHF. CDR3 sequence (DNA): TGTGCCAGCAGTTTCTACAGTAATCAGCCCCAGCATTTT.

The gene calls are TRBV25-1 and TRBJ1-1; D perhaps matches TRBD1 (5 bases). The V and J ends lost 4 bases and 4 bases respectively, with 22 bases between them. Germline CDR1 is MGHDK and CDR2 is SYGVNS. The CDR3 contains 17 residues. The CDR3 sequence is CASSGPPREWALTEAFF. Written as DNA, the CDR3 is TGTGCCAGCAGTGGCCCCCCCAGGGAATGGGCCCTCACTGAAGCTTTCTTT.

This clone was counted once. The CDR3 loop reads CASRGQGDQYF. Here the CDR3 DNA reads TGTGCCAGCAGAGGGCAAGGGGACCAGTACTTC. The chain recombines TRBV6-5 with TRBJ2-5; D is perhaps TRBD1 (5 bases). This CDR3 is 11 amino acids long. Germline V lookup: CDR1 MNHEY, CDR2 SVGAGI. Trimming stripped 6 bases from V and 10 bases from J, with 12 bases between.

CDR3 nucleotide sequence: TGTGCCACCAGTGATTTTCCGACTAGCGGGAGGGAGACCCAGTACTTC. It specifies CATSDFPTSGRETQYF. J is TRBJ2-5 and V is TRBV24-1, with 13 bases identical to TRBD2. The CDR3 extends over 16 amino acids. The germline V gene encodes CDR1 KGHDR and CDR2 SFDVKD. Germline trimming cut 1 base from V and 5 bases from J; bases unmatched to any gene: 3.

The chain recombines TRBV9 with TRBJ1-1; 8 nucleotides agree with TRBD1. The germline V gene has CDR1 SGDLS and CDR2 YYNGEE. The CDR3 is made up of 14 amino acids. V was clipped by 4 bases and J by 1 base; unmatched bases: 3. The CDR3 region is CASSSGQGNTEAFF. The CDR3 bases are TGTGCCAGCAGCTCCGGACAGGGGAACACTGAAGCTTTCTTT.

J is TRBJ2-3 and V is TRBV21-1; TRBD2 is the table's D call, not checked against the DNA. TRBV21-1 is described as a pseudogene. The CDR3 sequence is 17 residues long. The CDR3, as DNA: TGTGCCAGCAGCAAAGTATTGCGCACCGTCCCGACAGATACGCAGTATTTT. It translates to CASSKVLRTVPTDTQYF.

The V call is TRBV19, the J call TRBJ2-3; 13 bases agree with TRBD2. V was pared by 4 bases and J by 6 bases, with 10 bases of the junction left unmatched. The CDR3 loop spans 17 amino acids. Germline CDR1 reads LNHDA; CDR2 reads SQIVND (reference sequence). This CDR3 reads CASSSPRGTSGKDTQYF. CDR3 in DNA: TGTGCCAGTAGTAGCCCTCGCGGGACTAGCGGGAAGGATACGCAGTATTTT.

The chain recombines TRBV20-1 with TRBJ1-2, with 7 bases fitting TRBD1. Germline V gene sequence: CDR1 DFQATT, CDR2 SNEGSKA (reference sequence). V gave up 3 bases and J gave up 4 bases; unmatched junction bases: 5. This CDR3 has 13 amino acids. The CDR3 protein is CSASGDRGYGYTF. The CDR3, as DNA: TGCAGTGCTAGTGGGGACAGAGGCTATGGCTACACCTTC.

The V gene is TRBV28, the J gene TRBJ2-3; TRBD2 agrees at 9 bases. V lost 2 bases, J lost 3 bases, and 12 bases stayed unmatched. Germline V gene data show CDR1 as MDHEN and CDR2 as SYDVKM. The CDR3 is 18 amino acids. CDR3 protein: CASSLGRRIAGETDTQYF. The CDR3 DNA sequence: TGTGCCAGCAGTTTAGGACGCCGGATAGCGGGAGAAACAGATACGCAGTATTTT.

The CDR3 sequence: CAISEATENTEAFF. The CDR3 DNA reads TGTGCCATCAGTGAGGCGACAGAAAACACTGAAGCTTTCTTT. The V gene is TRBV10-3, the J gene TRBJ1-1; tentative D call: TRBD1 (5 bases). In germline, CDR1 is ENHRY, CDR2 SYGVKD. The V end lost 2 bases, the J end lost 2 bases, and 9 bases lay between the germline ends. The CDR3 loop spans 14 amino acids.

The chain employs TRBV15 and TRBJ1-6; TRBD1 matches at 9 bases. V lost 0 bases, J lost 9 bases, and 3 bases stayed unmatched. Germline V lookup: CDR1 LNHNV, CDR2 YYDKDF (reference sequence). This CDR3 is built from 15 residues. The DNA for the CDR3 is TGTGCCACCAGCAGAGAGGGACAGGGTATTTCACCCCTCCACTTT. The encoded protein is CATSREGQGISPLHF.

CDR3 DNA: TGTGCCAGCAGCAACGAGGTCGGCCAAGAGACCCAGTACTTC. Its translation is CASSNEVGQETQYF. The gene calls are TRBV21-1 and TRBJ2-5; the table gives TRBD2 as D, unverified against the DNA. TRBV21-1 is recorded as a pseudogene. This CDR3 is 14 amino acids long.